A single sample is the source of the 2 T cell receptor beta chains below, sequenced in a study of OX40 agonist ivuxolimab in advanced cancers. Here immunoSEQ multiplex PCR was the method, and the copy in TCRdb shows in-frame clones only, minus some. The sample includes about 55,000 clones, over 70% of them seen just once. This sample comprised CD4+ or CD8+ T cells sorted from blood, obtained in a trial of the OX40 agonist ivuxolimab. The origin of the receptors is an adult with an advanced solid tumor such as melanoma, head and neck, liver or kidney cancer.

The chain is built from TRBV12-2 and TRBJ2-5; TRBD1, the D gene given by the table, was not confirmed from the DNA. TRBV12-2 is tagged as a pseudogene. The CDR3 consists of 15 residues. CDR3: CASRRRDRAPETQYF. The CDR3 bases are TGTGCAAGTCGCCGCCGGGACAGGGCCCCGGAGACCCAGTACTTC.

This rearrangement joins TRBV6-1 to TRBJ1-6; D gene uncertain. The length of the CDR3 is 13 residues. Trimming took 3 bases from V and 3 from J, leaving 3 bases between them. Germline CDR1 is MNHNS and CDR2 is SASEGT. The DNA of the CDR3 is TGTGCCAGCAGTGAGTACTATAATTCACCCCTCCACTTT. Translated: CASSEYYNSPLHF.